Ten or more counts support the clone carrying this TCR beta chain. The time point denotes: newly diagnosed GD, antithyroid drugs for less than 3 months. RNA extracted from PBMCs served as the sequencing template. V trimming: 5 bases; J trimming: 6 bases; junction bases outside the gene matches: 5. The CDR3 has 13 amino acids. Germline V CDR1 and CDR2: GTSNPN, SVGIG (reference sequence). Libraries of TCR beta came from iRepertoire HTBI primers plus Arm-PCR of CDR3 regions. Each CDR3 protein is one row after TCRdb ran MiXCR on the multiplex PCR reads. The sample has about 470,000 distinct CDR3 sequences, about 15% seen once. This entry belongs to a study of regulatory T cells in long-lasting Graves disease. This sample was also put to use in a study of T cells in Graves' hyperthyroidism and ophthalmopathy. That paper states: Blood held most thyroid clonotypes expanded above 0.001 frequency.

This receptor was taken from a woman between 25 and 40 years old with Graves disease. The V call is TRBV30, the J call TRBJ2-1; 9 bases are a match to TRBD2. Sequenced material: peripheral blood mononuclear cells (PBMCs), taken at new diagnosis, from a patient treated with antithyroid drugs. For the CDR3, the DNA is TGTGCCTGGGCTAGCGGGACCCTCAATGAGCAGTTCTTC. It translates to CAWASGTLNEQFF.